This T cell receptor (beta chain) was retrieved from a study of Ad26.COV2.S vaccination and SARS-CoV-2 variants. Study-level background: Recipients of Ad26.COV2.S got it intramuscularly, once or twice 56 days apart.

Findings of the study overall: Following vaccination, spike-specific CD8+ and CD4+ T cell responses reportedly exhibited substantial breadth.

Remarks on this clone: Its target is not known.

V shed 6 bases, J shed 7 bases, and the junction held 5 bases outside the gene matches. The CDR3 sequence is 13 residues long. Profiled with immunoSEQ multiplex PCR; TCRdb holds only in-frame clones, not every one. The sample holds about 680,000 clones, 70% to 90% seen once. Treatment here: roughly 19 received Ad26.COV2.S at low or high dose, single or two shots; 5 received placebo; per-sample allocation not given. Samples analyzed were those drawn on day 63 after the first vaccine or placebo injection. The vaccine antigen was prefusion-stabilized Wuhan SARS-CoV-2 spike. This sequence was found in a person between 18 and 65 years old who received the Ad26.COV2.S COVID-19 vaccine or a placebo. The chain uses TRBV12-3 or TRBV12-4 and TRBJ1-4, with 7 bases identical to TRBD1. This material consisted of peripheral blood, taken in a trial of Ad26.COV2.S vaccine versus placebo. This CDR3 reads CASRGTVREKLFF. The CDR3 nucleotides are TGTGCCAGCAGGGGGACAGTACGTGAAAAACTGTTTTTT.